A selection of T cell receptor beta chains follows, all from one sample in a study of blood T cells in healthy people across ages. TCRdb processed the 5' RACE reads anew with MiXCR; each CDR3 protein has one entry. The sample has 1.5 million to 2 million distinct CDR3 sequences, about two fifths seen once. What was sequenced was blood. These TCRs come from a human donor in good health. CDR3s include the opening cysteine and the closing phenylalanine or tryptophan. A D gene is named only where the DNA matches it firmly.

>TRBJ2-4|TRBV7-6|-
CASSQFRGNNEQYF
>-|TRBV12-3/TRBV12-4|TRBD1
CASSLSGGINEQYF
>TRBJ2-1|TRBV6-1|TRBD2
CASGIAGGPHNEQFF
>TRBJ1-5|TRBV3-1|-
CASSQGPPDIFSVGNQPQHF
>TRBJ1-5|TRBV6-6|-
CASSYKVEGHQPQHF
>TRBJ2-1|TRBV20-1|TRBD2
CSASQSGTSGNNEQFF
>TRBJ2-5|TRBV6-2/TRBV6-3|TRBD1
CASRRQGGTQYF
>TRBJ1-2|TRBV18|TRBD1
CASSAGTEGYTF
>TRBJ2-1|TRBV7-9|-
CASSLEANSEEFF
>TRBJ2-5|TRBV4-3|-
CASSTQGAETQYF
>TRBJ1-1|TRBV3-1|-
CASSLKKETEAFF
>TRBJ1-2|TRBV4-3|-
CASSQDWDTINYGYTF
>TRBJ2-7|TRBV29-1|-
CSVGDTYEQYF
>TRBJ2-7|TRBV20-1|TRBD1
CSARDLGGGQGEQYF
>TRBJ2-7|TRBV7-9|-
CASSLAAGRRNEQYF
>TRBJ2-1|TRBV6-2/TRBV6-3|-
CASSRQEGEQFF
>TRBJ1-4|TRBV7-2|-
CASSLASQDEKLFF
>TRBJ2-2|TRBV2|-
CASKAQGHLGELFF
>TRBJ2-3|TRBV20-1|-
CSARVLQVRQYF
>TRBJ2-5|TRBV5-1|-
CASNDRDAAQETQYF
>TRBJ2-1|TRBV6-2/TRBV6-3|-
CASSDSLVYEQFF
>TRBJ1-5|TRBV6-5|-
CASSYGAVLKTGSNQPQHF
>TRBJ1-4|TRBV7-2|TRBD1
CASSPDRGPGEKLFF
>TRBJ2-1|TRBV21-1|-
CASSSRHLNEQFF
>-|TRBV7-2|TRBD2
CASSFTSGGFSYNEQYF
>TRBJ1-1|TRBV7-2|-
CASSWGIAEAFF
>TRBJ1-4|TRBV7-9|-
CASSNYPGLDDEKLFF
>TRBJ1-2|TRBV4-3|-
CASSRLQGPNYGYTF
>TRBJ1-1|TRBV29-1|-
CSVDNPLVVGTEAFF
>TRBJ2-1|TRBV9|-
CASSVAGDSGEQFF
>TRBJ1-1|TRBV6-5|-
CASSSDGRGGPEAFF
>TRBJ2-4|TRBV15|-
CATSRDYISKNIQYF